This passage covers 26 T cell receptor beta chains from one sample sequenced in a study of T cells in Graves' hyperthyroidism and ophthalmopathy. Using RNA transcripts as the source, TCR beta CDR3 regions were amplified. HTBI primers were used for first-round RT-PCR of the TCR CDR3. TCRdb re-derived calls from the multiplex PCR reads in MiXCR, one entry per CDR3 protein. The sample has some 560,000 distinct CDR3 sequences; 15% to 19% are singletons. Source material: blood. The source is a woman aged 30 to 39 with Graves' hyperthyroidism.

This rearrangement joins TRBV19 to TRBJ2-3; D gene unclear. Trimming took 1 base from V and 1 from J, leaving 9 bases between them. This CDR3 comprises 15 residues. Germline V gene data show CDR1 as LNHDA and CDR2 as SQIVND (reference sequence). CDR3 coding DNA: TGTGCCAGTAGTATAGTACTGCAGGGCACAGATACGCAGTATTTT. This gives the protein CASSIVLQGTDTQYF.

CDR3 sequence (DNA): TGTGCCAGCAGCCCGGACAGGGAGGTCTATGGCTACACCTTC. Protein: CASSPDREVYGYTF. The rearrangement uses TRBV7-9 and TRBJ1-2; 8 bases line up with TRBD1. CDR1 is SEHNR and CDR2 is FQNEAQ in the germline V gene (reference sequence). Trimming took 5 bases from V and 4 from J; bases not matched to a gene: 6. The length of the CDR3 is 14 residues.

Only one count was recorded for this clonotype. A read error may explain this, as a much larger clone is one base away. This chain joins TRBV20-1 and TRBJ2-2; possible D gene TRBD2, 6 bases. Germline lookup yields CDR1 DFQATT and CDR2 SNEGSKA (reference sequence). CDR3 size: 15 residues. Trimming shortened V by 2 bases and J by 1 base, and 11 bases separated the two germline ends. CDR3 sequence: CSARRTSLNTGELFF. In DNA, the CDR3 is TGCAGTGCTAGAAGAACTAGCCTGAACACCGGGGAGCTGTTTTTT.

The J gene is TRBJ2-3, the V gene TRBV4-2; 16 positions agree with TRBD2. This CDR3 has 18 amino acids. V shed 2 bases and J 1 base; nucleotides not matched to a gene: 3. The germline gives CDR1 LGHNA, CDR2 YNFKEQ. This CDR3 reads CASSQPGTSGRGTDTQYF. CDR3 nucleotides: TGTGCCAGCAGCCAACCCGGGACTAGCGGGAGGGGCACAGATACGCAGTATTTT.

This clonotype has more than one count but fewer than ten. For the CDR3, the DNA is TGTGCCTGGAGTCGTGAGGGGGCCGGGGTATGGGAAAAACTGTTTTTT. It is translated as CAWSREGAGVWEKLFF. The chain carries TRBV30 and TRBJ1-4; TRBD1 aligns across 7 bases. This CDR3 is 16 amino acids long. Trimming at V came to 2 bases and at J to 8 bases, leaving 14 bases not matched to a gene. CDR1 and CDR2 from the germline V gene are GTSNPN and SVGIG (reference sequence). Full variable domain (remainder filled in from reference TRBV30 and TRBJ1-4): SQTIHQWPATLVQPVGSPLSLECTVEGTSNPNLYWYRQAAGRGLQLLFYSVGIGQISSEVPQNLSASRPQDRQFILSSKKLLLSDSGFYLCAWSREGAGVWEKLFFGSGTQLSVL.

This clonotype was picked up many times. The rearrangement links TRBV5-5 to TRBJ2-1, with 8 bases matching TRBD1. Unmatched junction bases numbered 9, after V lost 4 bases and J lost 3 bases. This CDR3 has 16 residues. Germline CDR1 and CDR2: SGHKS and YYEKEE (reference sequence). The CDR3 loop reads CASSVRGRDDYNEQFF. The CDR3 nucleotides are TGTGCCAGCAGCGTCAGGGGGCGGGACGACTACAATGAGCAGTTCTTC.

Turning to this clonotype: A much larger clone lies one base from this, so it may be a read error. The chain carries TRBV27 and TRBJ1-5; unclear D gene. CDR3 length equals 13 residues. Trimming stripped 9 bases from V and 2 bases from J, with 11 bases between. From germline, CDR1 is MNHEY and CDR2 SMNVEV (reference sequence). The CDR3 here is CASIRKGNQPQHF. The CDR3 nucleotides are TGTGCCAGTATACGGAAGGGCAATCAGCCCCAGCATTTT.

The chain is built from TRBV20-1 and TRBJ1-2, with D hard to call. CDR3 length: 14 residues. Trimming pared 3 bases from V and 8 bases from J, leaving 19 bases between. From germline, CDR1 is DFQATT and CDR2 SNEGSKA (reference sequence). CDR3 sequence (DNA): TGCAGTGCTAGGCCGGGCTACACTATTCAGGGCTACACCTTC. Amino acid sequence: CSARPGYTIQGYTF.

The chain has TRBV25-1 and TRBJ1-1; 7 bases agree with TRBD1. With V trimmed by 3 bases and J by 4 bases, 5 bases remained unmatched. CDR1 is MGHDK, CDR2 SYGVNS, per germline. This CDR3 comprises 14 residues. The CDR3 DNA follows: TGTGCCAGCAGTGACGCCGACAGGGCCACTGAAGCTTTCTTT. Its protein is CASSDADRATEAFF.

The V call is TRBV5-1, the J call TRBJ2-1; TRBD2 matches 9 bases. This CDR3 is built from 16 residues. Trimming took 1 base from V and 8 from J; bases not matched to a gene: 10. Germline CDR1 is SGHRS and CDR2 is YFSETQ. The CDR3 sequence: CASSLNSGRGEDEQFF. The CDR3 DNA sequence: TGCGCCAGCAGCTTGAATAGCGGGAGAGGGGAGGATGAGCAGTTCTTC. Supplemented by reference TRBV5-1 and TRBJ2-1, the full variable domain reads KAGVTQTPRYLIKTRGQQVTLSCSPISGHRSVSWYQQTPGQGLQFLFEYFSETQRNKGNFPGRFSGRQFSNSRSEMNVSTLELGDSALYLCASSLNSGRGEDEQFFGPGTRLTVL.

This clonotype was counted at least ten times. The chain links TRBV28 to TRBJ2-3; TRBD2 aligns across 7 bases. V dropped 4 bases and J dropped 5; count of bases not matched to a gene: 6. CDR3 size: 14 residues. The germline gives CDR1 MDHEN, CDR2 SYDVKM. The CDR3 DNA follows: TGTGCCAGCAGTTCGGGGACTATCCGAGATACGCAGTATTTT. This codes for CASSSGTIRDTQYF.

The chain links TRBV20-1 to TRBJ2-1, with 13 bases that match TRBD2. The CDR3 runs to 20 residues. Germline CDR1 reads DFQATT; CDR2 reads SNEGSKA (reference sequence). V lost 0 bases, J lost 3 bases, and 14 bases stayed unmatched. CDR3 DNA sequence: TGCAGTGCTAGAGAGGGCGGTATACTAGCGGGAGGGTCCTACTACAATGAGCAGTTCTTC. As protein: CSAREGGILAGGSYYNEQFF.

CDR3 in DNA: TGTGCCAGTAGTATAGCAGGGTTACAAGAGACCCAGTACTTC. Encoded protein: CASSIAGLQETQYF. The gene calls are TRBV19 and TRBJ2-5, with D perhaps TRBD1 (5 bases). V was cut by 1 base and J by 2 bases, with 8 bases left in between. The CDR3 is made up of 14 amino acids. Looked up from germline, CDR1 is LNHDA and CDR2 is SQIVND (reference sequence).

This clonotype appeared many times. DNA of the CDR3: TGTGCCAGCAGTCGACTAGCGGGAGGGTACTACAATGAGCAGTTCTTC. Its protein product is CASSRLAGGYYNEQFF. V gene TRBV27 combines with J gene TRBJ2-1; 14 nucleotides line up with TRBD2. V lost 5 bases to trimming and J lost 3 bases; unmatched junction nucleotides: 3. CDR3 length: 16 amino acids. Germline CDR1 and CDR2: MNHEY and SMNVEV (reference sequence).

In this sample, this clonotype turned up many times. The CDR3 DNA follows: TGTGCCAGCTCACCAACCAGCACAGATACGCAGTATTTT. It specifies CASSPTSTDTQYF. The J gene is TRBJ2-3, the V gene TRBV18; D is undetermined. Looked up from germline, CDR1 is KGHSH and CDR2 is LQKENI. The CDR3 is 13 residues long. The V end lost 2 bases, the J end lost 0 bases, and 3 bases lay between the germline ends.

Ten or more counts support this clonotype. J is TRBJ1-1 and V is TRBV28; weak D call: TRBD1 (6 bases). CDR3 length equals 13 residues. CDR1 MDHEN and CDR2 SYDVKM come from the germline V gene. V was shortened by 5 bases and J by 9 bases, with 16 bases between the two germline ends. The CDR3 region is CASSPRGEVKAFF. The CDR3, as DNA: TGTGCCAGCAGTCCTAGGGGGGAGGTGAAAGCTTTCTTT. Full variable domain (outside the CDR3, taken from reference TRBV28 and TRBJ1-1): DVKVTQSSRYLVKRTGEKVFLECVQDMDHENMFWYRQDPGLGLRLIYFSYDVKMKEKGDIPEGYSVSREKKERFSLILESASTNQTSMYLCASSPRGEVKAFFGQGTRLTVV.

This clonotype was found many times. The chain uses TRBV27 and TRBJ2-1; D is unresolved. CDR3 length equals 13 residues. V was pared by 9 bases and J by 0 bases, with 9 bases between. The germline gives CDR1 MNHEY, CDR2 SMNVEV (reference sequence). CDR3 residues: CASSMSSYNEQFF. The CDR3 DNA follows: TGTGCCAGTTCGATGAGCTCCTACAATGAGCAGTTCTTC.

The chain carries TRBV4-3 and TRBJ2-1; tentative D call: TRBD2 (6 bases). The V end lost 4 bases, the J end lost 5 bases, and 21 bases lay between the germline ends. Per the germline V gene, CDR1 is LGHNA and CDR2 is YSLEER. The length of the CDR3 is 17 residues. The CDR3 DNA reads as TGCGCCAGCAGCCTCAAGCGGCAGGGAGGCTGGAACAATGAGCAGTTCTTC. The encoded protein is CASSLKRQGGWNNEQFF.

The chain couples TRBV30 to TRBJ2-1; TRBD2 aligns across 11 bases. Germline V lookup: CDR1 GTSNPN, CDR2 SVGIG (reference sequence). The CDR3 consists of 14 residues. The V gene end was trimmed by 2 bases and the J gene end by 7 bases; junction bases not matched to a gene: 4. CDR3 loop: CAWSLGTSGNEQFF. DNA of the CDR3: TGTGCCTGGAGTCTCGGGACTAGCGGAAATGAGCAGTTCTTC.

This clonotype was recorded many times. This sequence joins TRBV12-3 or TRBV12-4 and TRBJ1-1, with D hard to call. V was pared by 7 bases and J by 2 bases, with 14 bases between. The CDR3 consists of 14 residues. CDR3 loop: CASTPPLVNTEAFF. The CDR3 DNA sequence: TGTGCCAGCACCCCACCCCTAGTTAACACTGAAGCTTTCTTT.

The CDR3 loop reads CASSSGLAPFF. CDR3 in DNA: TGTGCCAGCAGTTCCGGACTAGCACCGTTCTTC. This chain uses TRBV12-3 or TRBV12-4 with TRBJ2-1; TRBD2 matches at 8 bases. The trim removed 4 bases at V and 15 bases at J, leaving 5 bases unmatched. The CDR3 covers 11 residues.

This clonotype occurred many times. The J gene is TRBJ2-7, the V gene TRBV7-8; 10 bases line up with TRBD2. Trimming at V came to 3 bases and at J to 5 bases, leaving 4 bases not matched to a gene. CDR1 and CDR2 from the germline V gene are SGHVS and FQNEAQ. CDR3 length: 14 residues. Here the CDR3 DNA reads TGTGCCAGCAGCTTTAGCGGGAGGTTCCACGAGCAGTACTTC. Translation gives CASSFSGRFHEQYF.

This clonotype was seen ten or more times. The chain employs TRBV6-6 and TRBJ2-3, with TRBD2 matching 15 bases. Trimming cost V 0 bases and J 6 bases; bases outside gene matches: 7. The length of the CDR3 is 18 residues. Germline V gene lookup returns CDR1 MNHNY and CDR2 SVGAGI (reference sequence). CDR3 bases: TGTGCCAGCAGTTACTCTCTGGGGACTAGCGGGAGGCTGGATACGCAGTATTTT. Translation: CASSYSLGTSGRLDTQYF.

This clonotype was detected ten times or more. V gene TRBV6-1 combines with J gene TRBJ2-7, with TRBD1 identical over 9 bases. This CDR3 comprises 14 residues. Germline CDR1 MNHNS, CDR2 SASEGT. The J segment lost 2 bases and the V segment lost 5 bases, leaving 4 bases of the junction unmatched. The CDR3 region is CASSWGQGTYEQYF. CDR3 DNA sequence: TGTGCCAGCAGTTGGGGACAGGGAACCTACGAGCAGTACTTC.

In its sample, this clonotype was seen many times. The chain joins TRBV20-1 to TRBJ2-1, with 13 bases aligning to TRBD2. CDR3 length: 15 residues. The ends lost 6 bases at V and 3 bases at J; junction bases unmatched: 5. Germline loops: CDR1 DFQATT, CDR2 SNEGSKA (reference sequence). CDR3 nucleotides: TGCAGTGCAAAAGGGACTAGCGGGAACTACAATGAGCAGTTCTTC. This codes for CSAKGTSGNYNEQFF.

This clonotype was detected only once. CDR3 loop: CASSISGQGRRLYEQYF. The CDR3 bases are TGTGCCAGTAGTATCTCGGGACAGGGTCGCCGACTCTACGAGCAGTACTTC. The rearrangement links TRBV19 to TRBJ2-7; 9 nucleotides align to TRBD1. CDR3 size: 17 residues. The V segment lost 3 bases and the J segment 3 bases; nucleotides outside the gene matches: 12. Looked up from germline, CDR1 is LNHDA and CDR2 is SQIVND (reference sequence).